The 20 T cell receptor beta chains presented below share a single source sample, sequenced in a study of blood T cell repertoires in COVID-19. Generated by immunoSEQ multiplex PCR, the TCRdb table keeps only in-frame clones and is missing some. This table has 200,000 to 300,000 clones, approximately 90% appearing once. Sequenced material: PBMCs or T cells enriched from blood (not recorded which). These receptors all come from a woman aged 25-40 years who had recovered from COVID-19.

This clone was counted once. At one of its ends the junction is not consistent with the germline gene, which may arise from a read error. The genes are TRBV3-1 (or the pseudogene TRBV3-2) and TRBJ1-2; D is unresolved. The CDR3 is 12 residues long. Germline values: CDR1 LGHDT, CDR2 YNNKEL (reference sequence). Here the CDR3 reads CASNQGSYGYTF. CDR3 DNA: TGTGCCAGCAACCAAGGGAGCTATGGCTACACCTTC.

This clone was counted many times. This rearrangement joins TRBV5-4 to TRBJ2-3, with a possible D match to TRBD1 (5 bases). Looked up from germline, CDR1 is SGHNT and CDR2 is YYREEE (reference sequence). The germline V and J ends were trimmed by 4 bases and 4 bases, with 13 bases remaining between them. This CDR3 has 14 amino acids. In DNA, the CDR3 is TGTGCCAGCAGCGAAAGCGCAGGGTCAGATACGCAGTATTTT. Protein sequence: CASSESAGSDTQYF.

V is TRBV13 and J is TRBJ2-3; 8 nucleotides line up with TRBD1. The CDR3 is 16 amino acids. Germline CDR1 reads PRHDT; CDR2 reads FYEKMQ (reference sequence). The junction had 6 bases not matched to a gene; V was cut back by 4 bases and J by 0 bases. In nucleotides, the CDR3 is TGTGCCAGCAGCTCCCGGGACAGGAGTAGCACAGATACGCAGTATTTT. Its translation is CASSSRDRSSTDTQYF. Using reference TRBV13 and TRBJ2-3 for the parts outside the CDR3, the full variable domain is AAGVIQSPRHLIKEKRETATLKCYPIPRHDTVYWYQQGPGQDPQFLISFYEKMQSDKGSIPDRFSAQQFSDYHSELNMSSLELGDSALYFCASSSRDRSSTDTQYFGPGTRLTVL.

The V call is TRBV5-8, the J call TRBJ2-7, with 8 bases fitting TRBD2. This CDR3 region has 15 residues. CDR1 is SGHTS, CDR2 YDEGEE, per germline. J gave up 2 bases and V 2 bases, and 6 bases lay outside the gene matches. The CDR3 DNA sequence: TGTGCCAGCAGCTTAGTTTTAGCGGGAACCTACGAGCAGTACTTC. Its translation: CASSLVLAGTYEQYF. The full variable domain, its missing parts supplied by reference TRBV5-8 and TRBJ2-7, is EAGVTQSPTHLIKTRGQQATLRCSPISGHTSVYWYQQALGLGLQFLLWYDEGEERNRGNFPPRFSGRQFPNYSSELNVNALELEDSALYLCASSLVLAGTYEQYFGPGTRLTVT.

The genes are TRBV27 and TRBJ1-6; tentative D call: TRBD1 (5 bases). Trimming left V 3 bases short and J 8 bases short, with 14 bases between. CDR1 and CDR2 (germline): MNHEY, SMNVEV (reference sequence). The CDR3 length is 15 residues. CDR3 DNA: TGTGCCAGCAGTTTCACCCTGGGGGGGGATTCACCCCTCCACTTT. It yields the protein CASSFTLGGDSPLHF.

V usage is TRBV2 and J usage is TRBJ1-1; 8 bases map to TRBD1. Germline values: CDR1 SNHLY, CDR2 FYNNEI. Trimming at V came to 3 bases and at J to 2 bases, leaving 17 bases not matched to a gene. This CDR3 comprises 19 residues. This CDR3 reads CASSDPWARDRLTNTEAFF. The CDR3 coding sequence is TGTGCCAGCAGTGACCCTTGGGCAAGGGACAGGCTTACCAACACTGAAGCTTTCTTT. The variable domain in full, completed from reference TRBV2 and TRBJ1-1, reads EPEVTQTPSHQVTQMGQEVILRCVPISNHLYFYWYRQILGQKVEFLVSFYNNEISEKSEIFDDQFSVERPDGSNFTLKIRSTKLEDSAMYFCASSDPWARDRLTNTEAFFGQGTRLTVV.

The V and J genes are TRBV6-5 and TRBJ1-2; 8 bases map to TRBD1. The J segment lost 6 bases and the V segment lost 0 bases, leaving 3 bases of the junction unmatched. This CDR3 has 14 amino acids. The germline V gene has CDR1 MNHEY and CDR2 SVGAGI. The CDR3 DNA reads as TGTGCCAGCAGTTACTCCCACAGGGGGGATGGCTACACCTTC. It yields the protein CASSYSHRGDGYTF.

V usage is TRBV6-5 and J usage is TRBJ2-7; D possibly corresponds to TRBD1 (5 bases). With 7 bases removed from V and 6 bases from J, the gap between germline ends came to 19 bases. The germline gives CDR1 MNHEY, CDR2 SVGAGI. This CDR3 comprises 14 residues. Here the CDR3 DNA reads TGTGCCAGCACCCCTATGGGGCTTCGAGGCGAGCAGTACTTC. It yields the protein CASTPMGLRGEQYF.

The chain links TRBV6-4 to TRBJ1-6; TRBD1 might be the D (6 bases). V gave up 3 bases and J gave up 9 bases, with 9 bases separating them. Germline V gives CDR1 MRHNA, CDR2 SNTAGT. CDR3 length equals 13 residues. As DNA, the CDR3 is TGTGCCAGCAGTGATGCCAGGGGTTCACCCCTCCACTTT. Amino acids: CASSDARGSPLHF.

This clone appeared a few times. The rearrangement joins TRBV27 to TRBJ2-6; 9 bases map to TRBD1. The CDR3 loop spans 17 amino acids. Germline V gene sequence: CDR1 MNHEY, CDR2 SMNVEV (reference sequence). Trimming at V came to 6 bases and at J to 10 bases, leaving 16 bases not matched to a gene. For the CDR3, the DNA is TGTGCCAGCAGCAACCTTAAGACAGGGGGAAAGGCGAACGTCCTGACTTTC. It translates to CASSNLKTGGKANVLTF.

In DNA, the CDR3 is TGTGCCAGCAGCCGTGTTTACAGTTATGACACTAATGAAAAACTGTTTTTT. It is translated as CASSRVYSYDTNEKLFF. The chain uses TRBV7-9 and TRBJ1-4; no definite D call. The germline V and J ends were trimmed by 5 bases and 2 bases, with 18 bases remaining between them. Germline V lookup: CDR1 SEHNR, CDR2 FQNEAQ (reference sequence). The CDR3 runs 17 residues.

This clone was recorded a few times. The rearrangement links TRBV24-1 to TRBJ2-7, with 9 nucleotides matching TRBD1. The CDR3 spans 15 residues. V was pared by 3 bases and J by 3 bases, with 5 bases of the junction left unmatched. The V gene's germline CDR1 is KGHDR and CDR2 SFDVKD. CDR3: CATSDARQGDYEQYF. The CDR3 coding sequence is TGTGCCACCAGTGATGCCCGACAGGGGGACTACGAGCAGTACTTC.

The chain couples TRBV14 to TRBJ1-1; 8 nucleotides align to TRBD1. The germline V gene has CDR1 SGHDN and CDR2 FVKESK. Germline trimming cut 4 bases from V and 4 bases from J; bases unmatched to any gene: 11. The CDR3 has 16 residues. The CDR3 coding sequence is TGTGCCAGCAGCCCCAGGGGGCTCGGGCGGAGCACTGAAGCTTTCTTT. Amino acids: CASSPRGLGRSTEAFF.

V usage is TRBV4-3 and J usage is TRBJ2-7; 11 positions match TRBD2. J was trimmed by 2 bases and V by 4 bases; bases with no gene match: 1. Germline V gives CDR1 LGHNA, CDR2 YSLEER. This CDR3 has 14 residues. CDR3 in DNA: TGCGCCAGCAGCCTAGCGGGAGGGACCTACGAGCAGTACTTC. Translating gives CASSLAGGTYEQYF.

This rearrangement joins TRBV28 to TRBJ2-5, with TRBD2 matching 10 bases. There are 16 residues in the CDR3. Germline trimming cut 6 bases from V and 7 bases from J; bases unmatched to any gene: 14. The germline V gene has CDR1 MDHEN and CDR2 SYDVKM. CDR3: CASSTLRLAGAGTQYF. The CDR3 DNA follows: TGTGCCAGCAGCACCCTGAGGCTAGCGGGGGCGGGGACCCAGTACTTC.

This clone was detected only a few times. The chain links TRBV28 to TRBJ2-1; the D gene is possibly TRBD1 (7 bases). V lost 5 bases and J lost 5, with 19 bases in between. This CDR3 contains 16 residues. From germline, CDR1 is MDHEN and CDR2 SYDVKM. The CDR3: CASSPHRRGPDNEQFF. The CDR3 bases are TGTGCCAGCAGTCCACACAGGAGGGGGCCGGACAATGAGCAGTTCTTC.

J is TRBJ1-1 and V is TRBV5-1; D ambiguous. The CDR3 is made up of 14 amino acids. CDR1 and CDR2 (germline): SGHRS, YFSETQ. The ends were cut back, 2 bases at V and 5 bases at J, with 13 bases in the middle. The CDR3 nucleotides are TGCGCCAGCAGCTTTGAGGGATTTGGAACTGAAGCTTTCTTT. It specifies CASSFEGFGTEAFF.

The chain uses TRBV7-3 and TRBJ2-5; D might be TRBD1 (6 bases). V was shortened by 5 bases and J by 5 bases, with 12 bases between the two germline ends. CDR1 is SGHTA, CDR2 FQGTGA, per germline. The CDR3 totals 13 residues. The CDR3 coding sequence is TGTGCCAGCAGCCCAACAGGGTGGGAGACCCAGTACTTC. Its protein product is CASSPTGWETQYF.

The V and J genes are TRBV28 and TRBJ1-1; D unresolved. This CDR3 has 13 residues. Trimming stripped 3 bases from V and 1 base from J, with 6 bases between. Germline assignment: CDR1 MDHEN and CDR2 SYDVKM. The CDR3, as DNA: TGTGCCAGCAGTTTTAGGAGGAACACTGAAGCTTTCTTT. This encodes CASSFRRNTEAFF.

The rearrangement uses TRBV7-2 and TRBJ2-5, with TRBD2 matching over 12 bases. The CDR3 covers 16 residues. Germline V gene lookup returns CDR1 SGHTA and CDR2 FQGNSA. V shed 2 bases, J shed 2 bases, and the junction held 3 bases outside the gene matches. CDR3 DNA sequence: TGTGCCAGCAGCTTACTCCTAGCGGGAGGGCAAGAGACCCAGTACTTC. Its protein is CASSLLLAGGQETQYF.